The sequence of this T cell receptor (beta chain) was determined in a study of identical twins. TCRdb reprocessed the 5' RACE reads via MiXCR and lists one record per CDR3 protein. The table has a few hundred thousand distinct CDR3 sequences, roughly 9% seen once; the top ten hold roughly 9%. The sample holds many counts of this clonotype. This receptor was taken from a woman aged 45-59 years in good health. The sample consisted of naive T cells sorted from blood.

This chain's CDR3 is CASTGQEYTEAFF. Here the CDR3 DNA reads TGTGCCAGCACTGGGCAGGAGTACACTGAAGCTTTCTTT. The rearrangement uses TRBV12-3 or TRBV12-4 and TRBJ1-1, with unresolved D. The CDR3 has 13 residues. Trimming removed 7 bases at V and 3 bases at J, with 12 bases between.